This T cell receptor (beta chain) comes out of a study of cytomegalovirus exposure and HLA in healthy donors. Across the whole study: Counted in an early data release were 75 million to 85 million unique TCRs from HLA-typed donors. The study's findings and limits: Most subjects had HLA-A and HLA-B alleles reportedly predicted accurately by TCR beta sequences.

A remark on this clone: Antigen specificity is unknown.

This PCR relied on a set of 60 Vbeta primers and 13 Jbeta primers. Using immunoSEQ multiplex PCR, the repertoire was profiled, and TCRdb retains in-frame clones only, with some absent. The profile shows 140,000 or so clones, 70% of them singletons. The V gene's germline CDR1 is SGHTA and CDR2 FQGTGA. This CDR3 is 16 amino acids long. V shed 5 bases, J shed 0 bases, and the junction held 2 bases outside the gene matches. Sequencing input: PBMCs. The chain has TRBV7-3 and TRBJ2-1; 12 bases match TRBD2. The receptor was derived from a woman aged 25-40 years in good health and CMV-seronegative. The CDR3 protein is CASSPSGRDSYNEQFF. The DNA for the CDR3 is TGTGCCAGCAGCCCTAGCGGGAGGGACTCCTACAATGAGCAGTTCTTC.